This record concerns one T cell receptor (beta chain) sequence. Additional DNA sequences in this sample encode the identical CDR3. The sample comes from a study of blood T cell repertoires in COVID-19. Authors' methods: Estimation of nucleated cell counts was performed using reference gene primer amplification. Libraries were prepared by immunoSEQ multiplex PCR; TCRdb keeps only in-frame clonotypes and omits some of them. V, J and clone size are those of that table, while D and trimming were read from the DNA. The sample has 270,000 or so clones; roughly 93% are singletons. The germline CDR1 and CDR2 sequences are SNHLY and FYNNEI. The trim removed 6 bases at V and 4 bases at J, leaving 4 bases unmatched. CDR3 size: 14 residues.

J is TRBJ1-3 and V is TRBV2; the match to TRBD1 covers 9 bases. The material sequenced was PBMCs or T cells enriched from blood (not recorded which). The receptor was isolated from a woman between 35 and 50 years old with acute COVID-19. CDR3 amino acids: CASSRDRAGNTIYF. The CDR3 region has the DNA TGTGCCAGCAGCCGGGACAGGGCAGGAAACACCATATATTTT.